The present entry profiles one T cell receptor (beta chain) with its context. Its target is not known. Germline loops: CDR1 MGHRA, CDR2 YSYEKL. The CDR3 is made up of 15 amino acids. This record comes from a study of monozygotic twins with inflammatory bowel disease. Total RNA from whole blood was isolated with no T cell sorting. Study-wide results and limits: Healthy twins showed more clonotype sharing with others than IBD patients, especially patients with disease activity.

Used for each TCR library was 3500 ng of total RNA. TCRdb reprocessed the 5' RACE reads; each CDR3 protein has one entry and no DNA is given. The sample has 300,000 to 350,000 distinct CDR3 sequences. The chain uses TRBV4-1 and TRBJ1-5; TCRdb proposes TRBD1, but this gene call is untestable without DNA. Sample: blood. The receptor was isolated from a human donor with ulcerative colitis or Crohn's disease, or a healthy co-twin of an affected twin (not recorded which). This CDR3 is CASSPRTGPDQPQHF.